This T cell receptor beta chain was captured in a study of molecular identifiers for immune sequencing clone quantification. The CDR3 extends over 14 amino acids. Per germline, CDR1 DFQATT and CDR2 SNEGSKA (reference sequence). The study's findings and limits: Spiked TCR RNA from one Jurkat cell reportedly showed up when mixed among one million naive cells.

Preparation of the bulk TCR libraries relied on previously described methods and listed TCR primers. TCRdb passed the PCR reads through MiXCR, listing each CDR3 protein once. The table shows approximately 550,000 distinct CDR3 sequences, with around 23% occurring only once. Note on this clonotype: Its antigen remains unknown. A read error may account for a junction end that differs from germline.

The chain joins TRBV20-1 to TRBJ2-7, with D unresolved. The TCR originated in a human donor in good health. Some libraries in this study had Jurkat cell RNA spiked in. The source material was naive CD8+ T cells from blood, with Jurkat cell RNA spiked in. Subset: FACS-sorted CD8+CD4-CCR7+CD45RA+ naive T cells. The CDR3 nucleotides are TGCCGTGCTCGCTCTTGGGCCCCGTCCTACGAGCAGTACTTC. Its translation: CRARSWAPSYEQYF.